This T cell receptor beta chain was profiled in a study of T-cell memory formation after mild COVID-19. On the study more broadly: TCR clusters were largely donor specific.

MiXCR, applied by TCRdb to the 5' RACE reads, yields one record per CDR3 protein. In the table there are about 340,000 distinct CDR3 sequences, under 25% of which are singletons. This clonotype showed up just a few times. Its antigen is as yet unknown. Trimming stripped 1 base from V and 0 bases from J, with 14 bases between. Germline CDR1 and CDR2: GTSNPN and SVGIG (reference sequence). This CDR3 spans 16 amino acids. Points from the study as a whole: Pre-infection memory carried some responding clones, suggesting that cross-reactive memory joined. Confirmation was lacking for SARS-CoV-2 specificity of second-wave clones that peaked on day 37.

The material sequenced was PBMCs or a T cell subset sorted from them (not recorded which). This TCR derives from an adult woman who had mild COVID-19 (a few samples of this study predate the infection). Cell type and time point are not known. This chain links TRBV30 with TRBJ2-3, with a possible D match to TRBD1 (5 bases). For the CDR3, the DNA is TGTGCCTGGAGTGAGGGGCAGGTCCCTAGCACAGATACGCAGTATTTT. Its protein is CAWSEGQVPSTDTQYF.